The clone carrying this TCR beta chain was seen a handful of times. Germline and junction disagree at one end, which may indicate a read error. The CDR3 extends over 18 amino acids. The germline CDR1 and CDR2 sequences are SSHAT and FNYEAQ (reference sequence). This sample is part of a study of OX40 agonist ivuxolimab in advanced cancers. Whole-study context: Intravenous ivuxolimab at 0.01 to 10 mg/kg was given to patients every 2 weeks.

TCRdb's copy holds only in-frame clones and misses some; the assay was immunoSEQ multiplex PCR. Found here are approximately 22,000 clones, around 80% of them singletons; the top ten hold about a fifth. This specimen consisted of CD4+ or CD8+ T cells sorted from blood, obtained in a trial of the OX40 agonist ivuxolimab. The rearrangement links TRBV7-7 to TRBJ2-1; 12 positions match TRBD2. The receptor was isolated from an adult with an advanced solid tumor such as melanoma, head and neck, liver or kidney cancer. The CDR3 protein is CASSPRTSGEGFRVEQFF. CDR3 nucleotides: TGTGCTAGCAGCCCTCGGACTAGCGGGGAGGGTTTTAGGGTTGAGCAGTTCTTC.